One and the same sample provided the 8 T cell receptor beta chains below, sequenced in a study of blood T cells in healthy people across ages. The authors ran a second PCR of roughly 6 to 12 cycles using a sample-barcoded 5' primer and a J-beta primer mix. From the 5' RACE reads, TCRdb called clonotypes with MiXCR, one entry per CDR3 protein. The sample consists of more than 900,000 distinct CDR3 sequences, around 29% of them appearing once. These same data were also listed under a study on T cells of mothers and their children.

Sequencing input: blood. These TCRs come from a woman aged 40 to 55 in good health.

This clonotype was seen many times. The chain employs TRBV15 and TRBJ2-7; D is unresolved. This CDR3 comprises 17 residues. With 0 bases removed from V and 0 bases from J, the gap between germline ends came to 15 bases. Per the germline V gene, CDR1 is LNHNV and CDR2 is YYDKDF (reference sequence). CDR3 sequence reads: CATSRDLRQISSYEQYF. Here the CDR3 DNA reads TGTGCCACCAGCAGAGATTTGAGGCAGATCTCCTCCTACGAGCAGTACTTC.

This clonotype has more than one count but fewer than ten. The V gene is TRBV28, the J gene TRBJ2-7, with TRBD1 matching 8 bases. The CDR3 totals 13 residues. Germline CDR1 reads MDHEN; CDR2 reads SYDVKM. Trimming removed 0 bases from V and 7 bases from J; junction bases left unmatched: 2. The CDR3 coding sequence is TGTGCCAGCAGTTTATGGACAGGGGCTGAGCAGTACTTC. Translated, it gives CASSLWTGAEQYF.

There are a few counts of this clonotype. The chain links TRBV7-2 to TRBJ1-6, with 10 bases fitting TRBD1. CDR1 and CDR2 (germline): SGHTA, FQGNSA. V gave up 3 bases and J gave up 9 bases; unmatched junction bases: 5. This CDR3 is built from 15 residues. The CDR3 reads CASSLARDRGSPLHF. The DNA for the CDR3 is TGTGCCAGCAGCTTGGCTCGGGACAGGGGTTCACCCCTCCACTTT.

The table lists this clonotype with many counts. V gene TRBV15 combines with J gene TRBJ2-7; D gene uncertain. This CDR3 has 13 residues. Germline V gene sequence: CDR1 LNHNV, CDR2 YYDKDF (reference sequence). V was trimmed by 3 bases and J by 0 bases, leaving 6 bases between them. CDR3 bases: TGTGCCACCAGCAGTATCAGCTCCTACGAGCAGTACTTC. Protein product: CATSSISSYEQYF.

This clonotype was detected only a few times. V gene TRBV12-3 or TRBV12-4 combines with J gene TRBJ1-1; D is ambiguous. The CDR3 extends over 15 amino acids. V was clipped by 5 bases and J by 4 bases, with 17 bases between them. The CDR3: CASSPSTAAGTEAFF. DNA for the CDR3: TGTGCCAGCAGTCCATCGACGGCGGCGGGCACTGAAGCTTTCTTT.

This clonotype was observed a handful of times. The chain recombines TRBV5-1 with TRBJ2-7; 9 positions agree with TRBD1. Germline V gene sequence: CDR1 SGHRS, CDR2 YFSETQ. The CDR3 has 15 amino acids. V shed 0 bases and J 7 bases; nucleotides not matched to a gene: 8. CDR3 protein: CASSLAGQGTGEQYF. CDR3 DNA sequence: TGCGCCAGCAGCTTGGCCGGACAGGGGACTGGAGAGCAGTACTTC.

This clonotype occurred many times. The rearrangement uses TRBV18 and TRBJ2-7, with TRBD1 matching over 9 bases. Germline V gives CDR1 KGHSH, CDR2 LQKENI. The CDR3 is 15 amino acids. J lost 3 bases, V lost 0 bases, and 3 bases had no gene match. Here the CDR3 DNA reads TGTGCCAGCTCACCACCGGGACAGGGTAGCTACGAGCAGTACTTC. Residues: CASSPPGQGSYEQYF. The full variable domain, in which reference TRBV18 and TRBJ2-7 provide the parts outside the CDR3, is NAGVMQNPRHLVRRRGQEARLRCSPMKGHSHVYWYRQLPEEGLKFMVYLQKENIIDESGMPKERFSAEFPKEGPSILRIQQVVRGDSAAYFCASSPPGQGSYEQYFGPGTRLTVT.

This clonotype was recorded many times. V gene TRBV20-1 combines with J gene TRBJ2-1, with D possibly called TRBD1 or TRBD2 (6 bases each). The CDR3 is made up of 16 amino acids. The germline gives CDR1 DFQATT, CDR2 SNEGSKA (reference sequence). V was cut by 6 bases and J by 0 bases, with 18 bases left in between. CDR3 protein: CSANEQGGSSYNEQFF. The CDR3 DNA follows: TGCAGTGCGAACGAACAAGGGGGGAGCTCCTACAATGAGCAGTTCTTC.